This paragraph covers one TCR beta chain sequence. The sample belongs to a study of cytomegalovirus exposure and HLA in healthy donors. The PCR had 60 Vbeta and 13 Jbeta primers. TCRdb's copy holds only in-frame clones and misses some; the assay was immunoSEQ multiplex PCR. This sample carries over 130,000 clones, approximately 65% of them seen once, and the ten largest clones take roughly 6%. Germline-derived CDR1 and CDR2 are MDHEN and SYDVKM. CDR3 size: 15 residues. The trim removed 9 bases at V and 8 bases at J, leaving 8 bases unmatched. J is TRBJ2-1 and V is TRBV28; 15 bases map to TRBD2. Sequences were obtained from PBMCs. The TCR comes from a woman aged 60-75 years in good health and CMV-seronegative. The CDR3 region has the DNA TGTGCCAGTTGGGGGCGGACTAGCGGGAGGGATGAGCAGTTCTTC. It translates to CASWGRTSGRDEQFF.